The next 21 T cell receptor beta chains were all read from a single sample in a study of T cell responses to AZD1222 COVID-19 vaccine. Method: immunoSEQ multiplex PCR; TCRdb's copy keeps in-frame clones and lacks some. The sample lists 85,000 to 100,000 clones, about nine tenths seen once, with about 20% in the top ten. The sample consisted of peripheral blood, taken on day 0 of AZD1222 vaccination. Every receptor here comes from an adult in good health.

The CDR3 DNA reads TGTGCCAGCAGCGGCAATAATTCACCCCTCCACTTT. Amino acids: CASSGNNSPLHF. This chain connects TRBV7-2 to TRBJ1-6; D unclear. The germline V and J ends were trimmed by 5 bases and 5 bases, with 4 bases remaining between them. The germline CDR1 and CDR2 sequences are SGHTA and FQGNSA. The CDR3 has 12 residues.

V and J are TRBV19 and TRBJ2-2; D not resolved. V was cut by 1 base and J by 3 bases, with 9 bases left in between. The CDR3 covers 15 residues. From germline, CDR1 is LNHDA and CDR2 SQIVND (reference sequence). The CDR3 bases are TGTGCCAGTAGTATAGGGGCACAGTACACCGGGGAGCTGTTTTTT. This codes for CASSIGAQYTGELFF.

The chain combines TRBV6-2 or TRBV6-3 with TRBJ1-1; 8 nucleotides align to TRBD1. The CDR3 contains 13 residues. The trim removed 2 bases at V and 4 bases at J, leaving 0 bases unmatched. Germline V gives CDR1 MNHEY, CDR2 SVGEGT. CDR3 amino acids: CASSYTGGTEAFF. The CDR3 bases are TGTGCCAGCAGTTACACAGGGGGCACTGAAGCTTTCTTT.

V gene TRBV11-3 combines with J gene TRBJ2-3; TRBD1 matches 8 bases. Germline V gives CDR1 SGHNT, CDR2 YENEEA. The CDR3 totals 15 residues. V lost 5 bases to trimming and J lost 2 bases; unmatched junction nucleotides: 6. This chain's CDR3 is CASSMTGVHTDTQYF. CDR3 nucleotide sequence: TGTGCCAGCAGCATGACAGGGGTTCACACAGATACGCAGTATTTT.

The genes are TRBV18 and TRBJ1-3; D not resolved. The germline V gene encodes CDR1 KGHSH and CDR2 LQKENI. The CDR3 spans 16 residues. Trimming left V 1 base short and J 0 bases short, with 10 bases between. The DNA of the CDR3 is TGTGCCAGCTCACCACGAGTAGGTTACTCTGGAAACACCATATATTTT. It specifies CASSPRVGYSGNTIYF.

The chain joins TRBV5-1 to TRBJ1-6; maybe TRBD1 (6 bases). V was trimmed by 4 bases and J by 7 bases, leaving 18 bases between them. CDR3 length equals 16 residues. The V gene's germline CDR1 is SGHRS and CDR2 YFSETQ. CDR3 DNA: TGCGCCAGCAGCCCGTACAGGGCTTGGAGGAATTCACCCCTCCACTTT. It is translated as CASSPYRAWRNSPLHF.

This chain uses TRBV7-2 with TRBJ1-2; D uncertain. The CDR3 sequence is 15 residues long. The germline CDR1 and CDR2 sequences are SGHTA and FQGNSA. Deletions cut 5 bases from V and 4 bases from J, with 17 bases between. CDR3 region: CASSLVAALSYGYTF. DNA of the CDR3: TGTGCCAGCAGCCTCGTTGCAGCCCTCTCCTATGGCTACACCTTC.

This chain links TRBV3-1 (or the pseudogene TRBV3-2) with TRBJ1-2; no clear D. The CDR3 runs to 15 residues. From germline, CDR1 is LGHDT and CDR2 YNNKEL (reference sequence). The V and J ends lost 0 bases and 2 bases respectively, with 10 bases between them. Written as DNA, the CDR3 is TGTGCCAGCAGCCAAGACCCGAACCTCAACTATGGCTACACCTTC. It specifies CASSQDPNLNYGYTF.

The genes are TRBV7-9 and TRBJ1-1; the D gene is possibly TRBD1 (6 bases). The CDR3 consists of 12 residues. V lost 5 bases and J 9 bases, leaving 13 bases between the germline ends. Germline loops: CDR1 SEHNR, CDR2 FQNEAQ (reference sequence). CDR3 DNA: TGTGCCAGCAGCCCGACAGGTCTGCAAGCTTTCTTT. Amino acids: CASSPTGLQAFF.

V and J are TRBV18 and TRBJ1-1; maybe TRBD1 (6 bases). In germline, CDR1 is KGHSH, CDR2 LQKENI. The CDR3 runs 15 residues. With 3 bases removed from V and 4 bases from J, the gap between germline ends came to 15 bases. CDR3 nucleotides: TGTGCCAGCTCACCTATCGCAGGGGAGTTCACTGAAGCTTTCTTT. Translating gives CASSPIAGEFTEAFF.

The rearrangement joins TRBV5-4 to TRBJ2-7, with 7 bases identical to TRBD1. V was clipped by 0 bases and J by 5 bases; unmatched bases: 2. Germline loops: CDR1 SGHNT, CDR2 YYREEE (reference sequence). There are 13 residues in the CDR3. Written as DNA, the CDR3 is TGTGCCAGCAGCTTGGCAGGGGGAAACGAGCAGTACTTC. This gives the protein CASSLAGGNEQYF.

This chain uses TRBV3-1 (or the pseudogene TRBV3-2) with TRBJ2-7; the D call may be TRBD1 or TRBD2 (5 bases each). The germline V gene has CDR1 LGHDT and CDR2 YNNKEL (reference sequence). The CDR3 sequence is 13 residues long. V lost 7 bases and J lost 4, with 14 bases in between. CDR3 sequence reads: CASNNRWGYEQYF. The CDR3 nucleotides are TGTGCCAGCAACAACCGATGGGGGTACGAGCAGTACTTC.

V and J are TRBV2 and TRBJ1-5; perhaps TRBD1 as D (6 bases). Trimming took off 7 bases at V and 6 bases at J, with 10 bases between the two ends. From germline, CDR1 is SNHLY and CDR2 FYNNEI. CDR3 size: 12 residues. The CDR3 is CASKGGGQPQHF. The CDR3 DNA reads as TGTGCCAGCAAGGGGGGGGGTCAGCCCCAGCATTTT.

The chain links TRBV7-2 to TRBJ1-4; 7 positions match TRBD1. Germline-derived CDR1 and CDR2 are SGHTA and FQGNSA. J lost 7 bases, V lost 2 bases, and 7 bases had no gene match. CDR3 size: 15 residues. CDR3 DNA sequence: TGTGCCAGCAGCTTACGAGGGGGCATGGGTGAAAAACTGTTTTTT. It encodes CASSLRGGMGEKLFF.

The chain uses TRBV7-2 and TRBJ1-2; the D gene is possibly TRBD1 (5 bases). In germline, CDR1 is SGHTA, CDR2 FQGNSA. The CDR3 contains 14 residues. V was trimmed by 1 base and J by 8 bases, leaving 14 bases between them. The CDR3 is CASSLGRGSWGYTF. As DNA, the CDR3 is TGTGCCAGCAGCTTAGGGCGGGGCTCTTGGGGCTACACCTTC.

The chain couples TRBV6-5 to TRBJ1-5; D call uncertain. V was shortened by 2 bases and J by 5 bases, with 10 bases between the two germline ends. Germline CDR1 MNHEY, CDR2 SVGAGI. This CDR3 is built from 14 residues. Here the CDR3 reads CASSYRAHDQPQHF. CDR3 sequence (DNA): TGTGCCAGCAGTTACAGGGCGCACGATCAGCCCCAGCATTTT.

The chain has TRBV19 and TRBJ1-2, with TRBD1 identical over 10 bases. The ends lost 4 bases at V and 4 bases at J; junction bases unmatched: 9. The CDR3 length is 16 residues. The germline V gene encodes CDR1 LNHDA and CDR2 SQIVND (reference sequence). The CDR3 sequence is CASSTPGTGAAYGYTF. CDR3 sequence (DNA): TGTGCCAGTAGTACGCCCGGGACAGGGGCCGCCTATGGCTACACCTTC.

The chain has TRBV20-1 and TRBJ1-3; a possible D gene is TRBD1 (5 bases). The V and J ends lost 3 bases and 2 bases respectively, with 8 bases between them. The CDR3 length is 13 residues. Germline V CDR1 and CDR2: DFQATT, SNEGSKA (reference sequence). The CDR3 DNA reads as TGCAGTGCTAGTGGGGGGGCTGGAAACACCATATATTTT. Translating it yields CSASGGAGNTIYF.

This clone was observed once. The chain is built from TRBV28 and TRBJ1-4; 10 bases align to TRBD1. This CDR3 spans 14 amino acids. From germline, CDR1 is MDHEN and CDR2 SYDVKM. V lost 6 bases, J lost 8 bases, and 6 bases stayed unmatched. This chain's CDR3 is CASSSPGQGEKLFF. CDR3 nucleotides: TGTGCCAGCAGCTCTCCGGGACAGGGGGAAAAACTGTTTTTT.

The gene calls are TRBV3-1 (or the pseudogene TRBV3-2) and TRBJ2-7, with D unresolved. Trimming shortened V by 4 bases and J by 1 base, and 17 bases separated the two germline ends. Germline V CDR1 and CDR2: LGHDT, YNNKEL (reference sequence). The CDR3 is made up of 16 amino acids. Here the CDR3 reads CASSPYVITGSYEQYF. The DNA of the CDR3 is TGTGCCAGCAGCCCCTACGTGATTACTGGATCCTACGAGCAGTACTTC.

This chain uses TRBV2 with TRBJ1-4; D is unclear. This CDR3 has 13 amino acids. V lost 2 bases and J 8 bases, leaving 9 bases between the germline ends. In germline, CDR1 is SNHLY, CDR2 FYNNEI. CDR3 sequence: CASSERAREKLFF. The CDR3 DNA is TGTGCCAGCAGTGAACGGGCGAGGGAAAAACTGTTTTTT.